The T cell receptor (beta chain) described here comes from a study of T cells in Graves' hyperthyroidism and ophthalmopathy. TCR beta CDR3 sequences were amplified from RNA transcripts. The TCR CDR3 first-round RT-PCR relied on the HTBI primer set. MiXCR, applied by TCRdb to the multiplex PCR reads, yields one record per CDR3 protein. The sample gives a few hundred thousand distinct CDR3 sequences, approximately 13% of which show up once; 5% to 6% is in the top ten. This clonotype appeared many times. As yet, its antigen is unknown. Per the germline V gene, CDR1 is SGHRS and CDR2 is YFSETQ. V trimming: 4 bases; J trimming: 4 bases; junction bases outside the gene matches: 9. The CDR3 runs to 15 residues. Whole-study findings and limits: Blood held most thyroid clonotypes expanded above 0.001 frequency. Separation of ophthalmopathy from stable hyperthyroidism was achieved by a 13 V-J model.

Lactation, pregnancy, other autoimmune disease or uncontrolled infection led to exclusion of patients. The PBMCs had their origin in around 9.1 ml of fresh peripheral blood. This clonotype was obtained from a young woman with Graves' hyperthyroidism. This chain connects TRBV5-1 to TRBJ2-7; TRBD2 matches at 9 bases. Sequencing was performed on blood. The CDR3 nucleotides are TGCGCCAGCAGCCCGACCATAGCGGGAGAGTACGAGCAGTACTTC. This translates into CASSPTIAGEYEQYF.